Below are 28 T cell receptor beta chains sequenced from a single sample in a study of PD-L1 blockade in urothelial cancer. Profiled with immunoSEQ multiplex PCR; TCRdb holds only in-frame clones, not every one. The sample holds tens of thousands of clones; around 88% are singletons and the top ten take around 3.5%. Specimen: PBMCs, collected around atezolizumab (anti-PD-L1) treatment. The receptor set was obtained from a man in his fifties or sixties with urothelial cancer.

The chain joins TRBV6-1 to TRBJ1-2; a weak D match, TRBD1 (5 bases). V shed 4 bases and J shed 2 bases, with 14 bases lying between them. This CDR3 has 15 amino acids. Germline loops: CDR1 MNHNS, CDR2 SASEGT. The CDR3 spells CASSASLTGNYGYTF. CDR3 nucleotides: TGTGCCAGCAGTGCGTCGTTAACAGGAAACTATGGCTACACCTTC.

This chain joins TRBV9 and TRBJ1-5; D is undetermined. The CDR3 sequence is 14 residues long. Per the germline V gene, CDR1 is SGDLS and CDR2 is YYNGEE. V gave up 0 bases and J gave up 7 bases, with 11 bases separating them. CDR3 coding DNA: TGTGCCAGCAGCGTAGGGGCGACCACACAGCCCCAGCATTTT. This sequence encodes CASSVGATTQPQHF.

The CDR3 bases are TGTGCCAGCAGCAAAAGCGGACCAGAAGAGATATTC. Encoded protein: CASSKSGPEEIF. J is TRBJ1-2 and V is TRBV21-1. TRBV21-1 has pseudogene status. The CDR3 has 12 residues.

The V call is TRBV18, the J call TRBJ1-6; D gene ambiguous. The V gene's germline CDR1 is KGHSH and CDR2 LQKENI. V shed 2 bases and J shed 7 bases, with 9 bases lying between them. The CDR3 runs 14 residues. The CDR3: CASSPGQINSPLHF. DNA of the CDR3: TGTGCCAGCTCACCAGGGCAGATCAATTCACCCCTCCACTTT. Looking up the rest from reference TRBV18 and TRBJ1-6 gives the full variable domain: NAGVMQNPRHLVRRRGQEARLRCSPMKGHSHVYWYRQLPEEGLKFMVYLQKENIIDESGMPKERFSAEFPKEGPSILRIQQVVRGDSAAYFCASSPGQINSPLHFGNGTRLTVT.

This clone was found a few times. This rearrangement joins TRBV6-6 to TRBJ1-1; D possibly corresponds to TRBD1 (6 bases). V dropped 8 bases and J dropped 5 bases, with 18 bases sitting between them. CDR1 is MNHNY and CDR2 is SVGAGI in the germline V gene (reference sequence). The CDR3 is 14 residues long. This chain's CDR3 is CASAPRGGRTEAFF. CDR3 sequence (DNA): TGTGCCAGCGCGCCCCGCGGGGGGCGGACTGAAGCTTTCTTT.

This rearrangement joins TRBV7-8 to TRBJ1-4; 12 nucleotides agree with TRBD1. The CDR3 has 19 residues. From germline, CDR1 is SGHVS and CDR2 FQNEAQ. V shed 4 bases, J shed 1 base, and the junction held 10 bases outside the gene matches. CDR3 bases: TGTGCCAGCAGCTCCCGGGACAGGGGGCGGTCAGGAACTAATGAAAAACTGTTTTTT. This gives the protein CASSSRDRGRSGTNEKLFF.

This chain uses TRBV5-5 with TRBJ2-2; the D is unclear. The CDR3 extends over 15 amino acids. CDR1 is SGHKS, CDR2 YYEKEE, per germline (reference sequence). With 4 bases removed from V and 7 bases from J, the gap between germline ends came to 17 bases. The CDR3 coding sequence is TGTGCCAGCAGCCATCTCCCCGAGGCTAGCGGGGAGCTGTTTTTT. Translated, it gives CASSHLPEASGELFF.

The chain has TRBV6-5 and TRBJ1-1; 10 bases line up with TRBD1. Germline CDR1 MNHEY, CDR2 SVGAGI. V was clipped by 5 bases and J by 5 bases; unmatched bases: 8. CDR3 length equals 15 residues. CDR3 amino acids: CASSPSTGGFTEAFF. The DNA of the CDR3 is TGTGCCAGCAGTCCTTCGACAGGGGGCTTTACTGAAGCTTTCTTT.

The chain couples TRBV5-1 to TRBJ2-1; 9 nucleotides align to TRBD2. Germline CDR1 is SGHRS and CDR2 is YFSETQ. This CDR3 comprises 14 residues. J lost 6 bases, V lost 3 bases, and 4 bases had no gene match. The CDR3 bases are TGCGCCAGCAGCTCGGGGCGGGAGGGCAATGAGCAGTTCTTC. This encodes CASSSGREGNEQFF.

V gene TRBV30 combines with J gene TRBJ2-7; 9 bases line up with TRBD2. The ends lost 2 bases at V and 2 bases at J; junction bases unmatched: 1. Germline CDR1 GTSNPN, CDR2 SVGIG (reference sequence). The CDR3 extends over 13 amino acids. CDR3 region: CAWSSGRPYEQYF. In nucleotides, the CDR3 is TGTGCCTGGAGTAGCGGGAGGCCCTACGAGCAGTACTTC.

The gene calls are TRBV4-1 and TRBJ2-7; TRBD1 aligns across 7 bases. The CDR3 runs 14 residues. CDR1 MGHRA and CDR2 YSYEKL come from the germline V gene. Trimming took 3 bases from V and 2 from J; bases not matched to a gene: 4. Here the CDR3 reads CASSQADRAYEQYF. As DNA, the CDR3 is TGCGCCAGCAGCCAGGCTGACAGGGCCTACGAGCAGTACTTC.

V and J are TRBV5-1 and TRBJ2-2, with D hard to call. Deletions cut 2 bases from V and 3 bases from J, with 11 bases between. The CDR3 consists of 15 residues. Germline V gives CDR1 SGHRS, CDR2 YFSETQ. In DNA form, the CDR3 reads TGCGCCAGCAGCTTTATCCCAAACTACACCGGGGAGCTGTTTTTT. It is translated as CASSFIPNYTGELFF.

The chain carries TRBV28 and TRBJ2-1; 8 bases match TRBD1. The length of the CDR3 is 14 residues. The trim removed 10 bases at V and 7 bases at J, leaving 12 bases unmatched. Germline V gives CDR1 MDHEN, CDR2 SYDVKM. CDR3 nucleotides: TGTGCCACCAACGTCCCGGGACAGGTGAATGAGCAGTTCTTC. This sequence encodes CATNVPGQVNEQFF.

The chain carries TRBV7-9 and TRBJ1-3; D is possibly TRBD1 (6 bases). The CDR3 extends over 13 amino acids. The V end lost 5 bases, the J end lost 7 bases, and 12 bases lay between the germline ends. Germline CDR1 reads SEHNR; CDR2 reads FQNEAQ (reference sequence). CDR3 DNA: TGTGCCAGCAGCCCCGACAGGCGTAACACCATATATTTT. Translating gives CASSPDRRNTIYF. The complete variable domain, with remaining parts taken from reference TRBV7-9 and TRBJ1-3, reads DTGVSQNPRHKITKRGQNVTFRCDPISEHNRLYWYRQTLGQGPEFLTYFQNEAQLEKSRLLSDRFSAERPKGSFSTLEIQRTEQGDSAMYLCASSPDRRNTIYFGEGSWLTVV.

The chain employs TRBV28 and TRBJ2-1; D gene ambiguous. There are 15 residues in the CDR3. The V gene lost 3 bases and the J gene lost 0 bases, with 9 bases spanning the gap. Germline V gene data show CDR1 as MDHEN and CDR2 as SYDVKM. The CDR3 DNA sequence: TGTGCCAGCAGTTTCCGGGTCTCCTCCTACAATGAGCAGTTCTTC. Translated, it gives CASSFRVSSYNEQFF.

The chain carries TRBV28 and TRBJ1-4, with a possible D match to TRBD1 (6 bases). Deletions cut 3 bases from V and 5 bases from J, with 10 bases between. Germline values: CDR1 MDHEN, CDR2 SYDVKM. There are 14 residues in the CDR3. The CDR3 coding sequence is TGTGCCAGCAGTTTTCACAGGGCAAATGAAAAACTGTTTTTT. It codes for CASSFHRANEKLFF.

The V and J genes are TRBV27 and TRBJ2-5; possibly TRBD1 for D (5 bases). Looked up from germline, CDR1 is MNHEY and CDR2 is SMNVEV (reference sequence). V lost 3 bases and J lost 5, with 22 bases in between. This CDR3 comprises 17 residues. The CDR3 nucleotides read TGTGCCAGCAGTTTCTCCCTCTTGTTGGGGCGCCCGGAGACCCAGTACTTC. This codes for CASSFSLLLGRPETQYF.

J is TRBJ2-3 and V is TRBV5-4, with D maybe TRBD2 (6 bases). Germline V gene sequence: CDR1 SGHNT, CDR2 YYREEE (reference sequence). The ends were cut back, 3 bases at V and 1 base at J, with 12 bases in the middle. The CDR3 loop spans 15 amino acids. In DNA, the CDR3 is TGTGCCAGCAGCTCGGGGGACCGTCGCACAGATACGCAGTATTTT. The encoded protein is CASSSGDRRTDTQYF.

This rearrangement joins TRBV5-6 to TRBJ1-1, with TRBD1 identical over 7 bases. J was trimmed by 4 bases and V by 3 bases; bases with no gene match: 6. Germline V gene lookup returns CDR1 SGHDT and CDR2 YYEEEE. The CDR3 runs to 14 residues. The CDR3 nucleotides are TGTGCCAGCAGCTCCTACAGGGGTGGCACTGAAGCTTTCTTT. It is translated as CASSSYRGGTEAFF.

The V and J genes are TRBV28 and TRBJ1-2; D is undetermined. Trimming cost V 4 bases and J 5 bases, with 2 bases left between them. The CDR3 sequence is 10 residues long. Per the germline V gene, CDR1 is MDHEN and CDR2 is SYDVKM. The CDR3 DNA is TGTGCCAGCAGTTCTTATGGCTACACCTTC. Residues: CASSSYGYTF.

To note about this clone: The same CDR3 arises from other DNA sequences in this sample as well. V is TRBV7-3 and J is TRBJ1-1; a weak D match, TRBD1 (6 bases). Germline V CDR1 and CDR2: SGHTA, FQGTGA. This CDR3 has 14 amino acids. Trimming cost V 2 bases and J 4 bases, with 11 bases left between them. The CDR3 bases are TGTGCCAGCAGCTTAGGGGGCGACGGCACTGAAGCTTTCTTT. Protein sequence: CASSLGGDGTEAFF.

The chain has TRBV25-1 and TRBJ1-2; 9 nucleotides align to TRBD1. Trimming at V came to 4 bases and at J to 5 bases, leaving 11 bases not matched to a gene. In germline, CDR1 is MGHDK, CDR2 SYGVNS. CDR3 length: 16 residues. This chain's CDR3 is CASSGGQGRRGYGYTF. DNA of the CDR3: TGTGCCAGCAGTGGTGGACAGGGGCGACGTGGGTATGGCTACACCTTC.

The rearrangement links TRBV27 to TRBJ1-4; D gene ambiguous. The CDR3 extends over 18 amino acids. Deletions cut 6 bases from V and 4 bases from J, with 24 bases between. Germline V CDR1 and CDR2: MNHEY, SMNVEV (reference sequence). This CDR3 is CASRRFGVLAGGNEKLFF. The CDR3 DNA reads as TGTGCCAGCAGGCGTTTCGGCGTTTTGGCAGGAGGTAATGAAAAACTGTTTTTT. Variable domain in full (rest from reference TRBV27 and TRBJ1-4): EAQVTQNPRYLITVTGKKLTVTCSQNMNHEYMSWYRQDPGLGLRQIYYSMNVEVTDKGDVPEGYKVSRKEKRNFPLILESPSPNQTSLYFCASRRFGVLAGGNEKLFFGSGTQLSVL.

The chain links TRBV28 to TRBJ2-2, with 9 bases that match TRBD2. Germline CDR1 MDHEN, CDR2 SYDVKM. With V trimmed by 7 bases and J by 2 bases, 5 bases remained unmatched. This CDR3 is 15 amino acids long. This chain's CDR3 is CASNLAGVNTGELFF. As DNA, the CDR3 is TGTGCCAGCAACTTAGCGGGAGTTAACACCGGGGAGCTGTTTTTT.

The V gene is TRBV5-4, the J gene TRBJ2-1; maybe TRBD1 (6 bases). V shed 0 bases and J shed 5 bases, with 15 bases lying between them. This CDR3 has 16 amino acids. The germline V gene has CDR1 SGHNT and CDR2 YYREEE (reference sequence). CDR3: CASSLEAGAAHNEQFF. CDR3 DNA: TGTGCCAGCAGCTTGGAAGCAGGGGCGGCGCACAATGAGCAGTTCTTC.

This rearrangement joins TRBV5-1 to TRBJ2-2; D is possibly TRBD2 (6 bases). V gave up 4 bases and J gave up 0 bases, with 10 bases separating them. The CDR3 contains 15 residues. Per the germline V gene, CDR1 is SGHRS and CDR2 is YFSETQ. CDR3 nucleotides: TGCGCCAGCAGCGCCACGGGAGCGAACACCGGGGAGCTGTTTTTT. This codes for CASSATGANTGELFF.

The rearrangement links TRBV27 to TRBJ2-2; 15 bases line up with TRBD2. The CDR3 has 18 residues. V shed 3 bases, J shed 8 bases, and the junction held 10 bases outside the gene matches. The V gene's germline CDR1 is MNHEY and CDR2 SMNVEV (reference sequence). The CDR3 DNA follows: TGTGCCAGCAGTTTTCCCGGACTAGCGGGAGGGCAAGGGGGGGAGCTGTTTTTT. It yields the protein CASSFPGLAGGQGGELFF.

V usage is TRBV27 and J usage is TRBJ2-2, with 9 positions matching TRBD1. The germline V gene has CDR1 MNHEY and CDR2 SMNVEV (reference sequence). The V segment lost 3 bases and the J segment 3 bases; nucleotides outside the gene matches: 17. This CDR3 region has 20 residues. As DNA, the CDR3 is TGTGCCAGCAGTTTCCGGAGGGACAGGGTCGGACTAGTGTACACCGGGGAGCTGTTTTTT. Translation gives CASSFRRDRVGLVYTGELFF.